The present T cell receptor (beta chain) was sequenced within a study of regulatory T cells in long-lasting Graves disease. Broader study findings: Sampling was limited to peripheral blood rather than thyroid tissue.

This CDR3 is 16 amino acids long. CDR1 is LGHDT, CDR2 YNNKEL, per germline (reference sequence). The ends were cut back, 6 bases at V and 4 bases at J, with 21 bases in the middle. Indicated time point: newly diagnosed GD, antithyroid drugs for less than 3 months. The authors made the TCR library using RNA they extracted from PBMCs. Building the TCR beta libraries relied on iRepertoire HTBI primers, and CDR3 regions underwent Arm-PCR. TCRdb re-called the multiplex PCR reads with MiXCR, one entry per CDR3 protein. This sample yields around 360,000 distinct CDR3 sequences, of which around 15% are seen a single time; 20% to 25% belongs to the top ten. This clonotype was detected many times. The antigen is undetermined. The sample was also linked to a second study, of T cells in Graves' hyperthyroidism and ophthalmopathy.

The chain employs TRBV3-1 and TRBJ1-2; maybe TRBD1 (6 bases). This TCR was recovered from a woman aged 18-29 years with Graves disease. The material was peripheral blood mononuclear cells (PBMCs), obtained at new diagnosis, from a patient treated with antithyroid drugs. The CDR3, as DNA: TGTGCCAGCAGGTCCCTCAAGGGGGGGGCCGGCTATGGCTACACCTTC. This gives the protein CASRSLKGGAGYGYTF. Using reference TRBV3-1 and TRBJ1-2 for the parts outside the CDR3, the full variable domain is DTAVSQTPKYLVTQMGNDKSIKCEQNLGHDTMYWYKQDSKKFLKIMFSYNNKELIINETVPNRFSPKSPDKAHLNLHINSLELGDSAVYFCASRSLKGGAGYGYTFGSGTRLTVV.